These T cell receptor beta chains were read from a single sample in a study of OX40 agonist ivuxolimab in advanced cancers. The table came from immunoSEQ multiplex PCR; TCRdb's copy has only in-frame clones and leaves some out. The table includes 60,000 to 75,000 clones, 70% to 90% detected once. This sample comprised CD4+ or CD8+ T cells sorted from blood, obtained in a trial of the OX40 agonist ivuxolimab. These receptors all come from an adult with an advanced solid tumor such as melanoma, head and neck, liver or kidney cancer. The CDR3 runs from the conserved cysteine through the conserved F or W. D genes are given only for firm matches. Where a row states a size, it is once, few, many or the class of an expanded clone; other rows omit it.

TRBV7-2	NA	TRBJ2-5	NA	TGTGCCAGCAGTTCAGACAGGCAAGAGACCCAGTACTTC	CASSSDRQETQYF
TRBV6-1	NA	TRBJ1-1	NA	TGTGCCAGCAGTATACGACGGGACGGGTACACTGAAGCTTTCTTT	CASSIRRDGYTEAFF
TRBV6-5	NA	TRBJ2-7	NA	TGTGCCAGCACCCCTGAAGGGAGCGCCTCCTACGAGCAGTACTTC	CASTPEGSASYEQYF
TRBV6-4	NA	TRBJ2-2	TRBD2	TGTGCCAGCAGTGTGACTAGCGGGGGCACCGGGGAGCTGTTTTTT	CASSVTSGGTGELFF
TRBV6-4	NA	TRBJ2-2	TRBD2	TGTGCCAGCCCAGGGAGGGAAGACCGGAACACCGGGGAGCTGTTTTTT	CASPGREDRNTGELFF
TRBV7-2	once	TRBJ1-5	NA	TGTGCCAGCAGCCCCACGGCTTTCCGGCCTTATAGCAATCAGCCCCAGCATTTT	CASSPTAFRPYSNQPQHF
TRBV19	once	TRBJ2-3	NA	TGTGCCACACTAGACAGATCCGTTAGCACAGATACGCAGTATTTT	CATLDRSVSTDTQYF
TRBV18	NA	TRBJ1-3	NA	TGTGCCAGCTCTCAACTCGGAGGGGGAGATGGAAACACCATATATTTT	CASSQLGGGDGNTIYF
TRBV19	NA	TRBJ2-7	TRBD2	TGTGCCAGTAGTATTCAGGGACTAGCGGGCTCCGAGCAGTACTTC	CASSIQGLAGSEQYF
TRBV6-1	NA	TRBJ1-3	NA	TGTGCCAGCAGTGAAAGGACTAGGGATCTCTCGGGAAACACCATATATTTT	CASSERTRDLSGNTIYF
TRBV5-8	NA	TRBJ2-7	NA	TGTGCCAGCAGCTTCGGACAGAGCTACGAGCAGTACTTC	CASSFGQSYEQYF
TRBV7-9	few	TRBJ1-3	TRBD1	TGTGCCAGCAGCCATGGACAGGGGAAATTGAGTGGAAACACCATATATTTT	CASSHGQGKLSGNTIYF
TRBV5-1	NA	TRBJ1-1	NA	TGCGCCAGCAGCTACCCAGGGGAGAACACTGAAGCTTTCTTT	CASSYPGENTEAFF
TRBV5-1	few	TRBJ2-7	NA	TGCGCCAGCAGACAGGGCTACGAGCAGTACTTC	CASRQGYEQYF
TRBV19	NA	TRBJ1-3	TRBD1	TGTGCCAGCTGGGACAGAAACCCCGGAAACACCATATATTTT	CASWDRNPGNTIYF
TRBV11-2	few	TRBJ2-7	NA	TGTGCCAGCAGCGGATTAACTAGGGTCTTGGGCTACGAGCAGTACTTC	CASSGLTRVLGYEQYF
TRBV20-1	NA	TRBJ2-1	NA	TGCAGTGCCACAACTAGTAATGAGCAGTTCTTC	CSATTSNEQFF
TRBV6-5	medium-sized	TRBJ1-4	NA	TGTGCCAGCAGGACATCAACTAATGAAAAACTGTTTTTT	CASRTSTNEKLFF
TRBV27	NA	TRBJ2-6	NA	TGTGCCAGTCGGAGAGGTGTGGGCTCTGGGGCCAACGTCCTGACTTTC	CASRRGVGSGANVLTF
TRBV7-2	NA	TRBJ2-5	NA	TGTGCCAGCAGGGAGGCGCAGACCCAGTACTTC	CASREAQTQYF
TRBV5-1	NA	TRBJ2-7	NA	TGCGCCAGCAGCCCCTTAACCGAGGGCGAGCAGTACTTC	CASSPLTEGEQYF
TRBV5-8	NA	TRBJ1-2	TRBD1	TGTGCCAGCAGCCCGGACAGGATTTATGGCTACACCTTC	CASSPDRIYGYTF
TRBV7-9	NA	TRBJ2-2	NA	TGTGCCAGCAGCCCCCCCCGGGATTTTACCGGGGAGCTGTTTTTT	CASSPPRDFTGELFF
TRBV28	NA	TRBJ2-1	TRBD2	TGTGCCAGCAGTCCACAGAGGGTAGCGGGTGGCTACAATGAGCAGTTCTTC	CASSPQRVAGGYNEQFF
TRBV6-5	NA	TRBJ1-5	NA	TGTGCCAGCAGACAACAGGGAAATAGCAATCAGCCCCAGCATTTT	CASRQQGNSNQPQHF
TRBV6-5	NA	TRBJ1-5	TRBD1	TGTGCCAGCAGACGTCGACAGGGTGGTAATCAGCCCCAGCATTTT	CASRRRQGGNQPQHF
TRBV5-1	NA	TRBJ1-1	NA	TGCGCCAGCAGCTTGGAATGGGGGAGATGGGCTGAAGCTTTCTTT	CASSLEWGRWAEAFF
TRBV7-8	few	TRBJ2-2	TRBD2	TGTGCCAGCAGCTTAGCGGCTAGCGGGGGGGGTCTAGGCGGGGAGCTGTTTTTT	CASSLAASGGGLGGELFF
TRBV29-1	NA	TRBJ2-7	NA	TGCAGCGCTGTGATCAGTTCCTACGAGCAGTACTTC	CSAVISSYEQYF